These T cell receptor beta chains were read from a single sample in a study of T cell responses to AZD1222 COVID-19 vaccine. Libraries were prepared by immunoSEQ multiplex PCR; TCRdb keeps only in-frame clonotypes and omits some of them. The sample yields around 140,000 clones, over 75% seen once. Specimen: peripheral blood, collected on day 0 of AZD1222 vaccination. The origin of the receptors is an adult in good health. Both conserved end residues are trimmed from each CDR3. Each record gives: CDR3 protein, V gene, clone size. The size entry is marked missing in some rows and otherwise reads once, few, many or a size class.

ASSPQLAGSYEQY | TRBV16 | .
ASSSNRGHEQY | TRBV5-6 | .
ASSSTFTSPLH | TRBV5-8 | .
ASSPTGYGYT | TRBV19 | .
ASSSSGGARETQY | TRBV5-4 | .
ASRQSSSYNSPLH | TRBV19 | .
ASSLAANNSPLH | TRBV7-9 | .
ASSLGQSANYGYT | TRBV18 | .
ASSPNLDTEAF | TRBV18 | .
AWMALKGTQY | TRBV30 | once
ASSRGGIEAF | TRBV5-6 | .
ASSPPINRGTEAF | TRBV7-9 | .
SASYPQGTVGNQPQH | TRBV20-1 | .
ASSPTGRDTEAF | TRBV18 | .
ASSRGGGGQPQH | TRBV16 | .
ASIKGQGYT | TRBV6-6 | .
ASSVKTGNYMNTEAF | TRBV5-4 | .
ASSGAGANDEKLF | TRBV28 | .
ASSGGGKETQY | TRBV10-1 | .
ASSIPPLNTEAF | TRBV19 | .
ASSPSSGVAF | TRBV27 | .
ATTLGTGEQY | TRBV24-1 | .
ASSPGFNTEAF | TRBV18 | .
ASSLGAGIETQY | TRBV7-9 | .
ATFGLAGGPVNEQF | TRBV24-1 | .
ASTPGRLNTDTQY | TRBV6-5 | .
ASSFISGRETQY | TRBV7-7 | .
ASSYTDRDEQY | TRBV7-6 | once
ASRSASSGNTIY | TRBV5-1 | once
ASSQDAPGLAVISTDTQY | TRBV3-1/TRBV3-2 | .
ASSLGHNEAF | TRBV28 | .
ASSGTRGEQF | TRBV7-8 | .
ASSPGVIGPQH | TRBV3-1/TRBV3-2 | .
ASSTSLAGVGETQY | TRBV18 | few
ASRARFQETQY | TRBV7-8 | .
ASSLVRGLEEKLF | TRBV11-2 | .
ASSLGTGVTSPLH | TRBV27 | .
ASVLDRNSPLH | TRBV11-2 | .
ASSSKRLAGSYEQY | TRBV19 | .
AMGRGPTEAF | TRBV5-4 | .
ASSGSGSNTGELF | TRBV11-3 | once
ASSSGHNYEQY | TRBV5-6 | .
ASSSLGGVYEQY | TRBV5-1 | .
ASSIPSSITSYEQY | TRBV19 | .
ASSPQGDYNEQF | TRBV14 | .
ASSLPNLAEAF | TRBV11-2 | .
ASSPSSSGANVLT | TRBV7-6 | .
AWSVRGQVLGSTQY | TRBV30 | few
ASSPQPGELF | TRBV12-3/TRBV12-4 | .
ASSSGHTYEQY | TRBV5-6 | .
AISESTGTGGEAF | TRBV10-3 | .
ASSVGPEAGYT | TRBV2 | .
ASSNCTGKLF | TRBV21-1 | .
ASSSIQGGRNIQY | TRBV3-1/TRBV3-2 | .